These 22 T cell receptor beta chains were sequenced from one sample in a study of cytomegalovirus exposure and HLA in healthy donors. 60 Vbeta and 13 Jbeta primers were used in PCR. Sequenced by immunoSEQ multiplex PCR; TCRdb stores in-frame clones only, minus some. The sample contains fewer than 200,000 clones, about 9% of which appear only once. What was sequenced was PBMCs. The receptors shown here come from a woman younger than 45 in good health and CMV-seropositive.

This clone was observed a handful of times. The V and J genes are TRBV18 and TRBJ2-1, with 11 bases identical to TRBD2. This CDR3 is built from 16 residues. J was trimmed by 2 bases and V by 3 bases; bases with no gene match: 3. Germline assignment: CDR1 KGHSH and CDR2 LQKENI. CDR3 protein: CASSPLAGGTYNEQFF. The CDR3 nucleotides read TGTGCCAGCTCACCTCTAGCGGGAGGCACCTACAATGAGCAGTTCTTC.

This chain connects TRBV27 to TRBJ1-1; D might be TRBD1 (5 bases). The CDR3 totals 14 residues. CDR1 is MNHEY and CDR2 is SMNVEV in the germline V gene (reference sequence). V was pared by 0 bases and J by 6 bases, with 11 bases between. CDR3: CASSLSGGRAEAFF. For the CDR3, the DNA is TGTGCCAGCAGTTTATCGGGGGGACGGGCTGAAGCTTTCTTT.

This clone was found a few times. This rearrangement joins TRBV5-1 to TRBJ2-7, with D possibly TRBD1 on 6 matching bases. Looked up from germline, CDR1 is SGHRS and CDR2 is YFSETQ. CDR3 length equals 14 residues. V lost 6 bases, J lost 0 bases, and 13 bases lay in between. CDR3 protein: CASTLTDSSYEQYF. Here the CDR3 DNA reads TGCGCCAGCACCTTAACGGACAGCTCCTACGAGCAGTACTTC. Combining the CDR3 with reference TRBV5-1 and TRBJ2-7 gives the whole variable domain KAGVTQTPRYLIKTRGQQVTLSCSPISGHRSVSWYQQTPGQGLQFLFEYFSETQRNKGNFPGRFSGRQFSNSRSEMNVSTLELGDSALYLCASTLTDSSYEQYFGPGTRLTVT.

This clone has only a few counts. The chain uses TRBV6-5 and TRBJ2-7; D is undetermined. CDR1 MNHEY and CDR2 SVGAGI come from the germline V gene. The CDR3 is made up of 13 amino acids. Trimming cost V 2 bases and J 5 bases, with 10 bases left between them. The CDR3 DNA sequence: TGTGCCAGCAGTTACAGCCACGGTAACGAGCAGTACTTC. This translates into CASSYSHGNEQYF.

This clone was counted a few times. The same CDR3 is also encoded by other DNA sequences in this sample. J is TRBJ2-2 and V is TRBV5-1; 7 bases map to TRBD1. The CDR3 has 18 residues. Per germline, CDR1 SGHRS and CDR2 YFSETQ. Trimming took 2 bases from V and 1 from J; bases not matched to a gene: 11. The chain's CDR3 is CASSLISTGQGNTGELFF. In DNA form, the CDR3 reads TGCGCCAGCAGCTTAATATCGACAGGGCAAGGGAACACCGGGGAGCTGTTTTTT.

This clone was seen more than once but under ten times. This rearrangement joins TRBV7-3 to TRBJ1-1, with a weak D call TRBD1 (5 bases). Germline V CDR1 and CDR2: SGHTA, FQGTGA. The V gene lost 2 bases and the J gene lost 5 bases, with 18 bases spanning the gap. The CDR3 has 16 amino acids. In nucleotides, the CDR3 is TGTGCCAGCAGCTTATCGAAGGCGGGGGGGAGGACTGAAGCTTTCTTT. It is translated as CASSLSKAGGRTEAFF.

The V and J genes are TRBV19 and TRBJ2-1; 10 positions match TRBD2. The V segment lost 3 bases and the J segment 6 bases; nucleotides outside the gene matches: 5. CDR1 is LNHDA and CDR2 is SQIVND in the germline V gene (reference sequence). The CDR3 consists of 15 residues. CDR3: CASSILAGAANEQFF. DNA for the CDR3: TGTGCCAGTAGTATCCTAGCGGGAGCCGCCAATGAGCAGTTCTTC.

This chain links TRBV29-1 with TRBJ1-1; D is unresolved. The germline CDR1 and CDR2 sequences are SQVTM and ANQGSEA. This CDR3 spans 10 amino acids. V lost 5 bases to trimming and J lost 4 bases, with 5 bases between them. Written as DNA, the CDR3 is TGCAGCGTTCTAACCACTGAAGCTTTCTTT. This translates into CSVLTTEAFF.

The chain uses TRBV2 and TRBJ2-2, with D possibly TRBD2 on 6 matching bases. From germline, CDR1 is SNHLY and CDR2 FYNNEI. V lost 8 bases and J lost 1, with 20 bases in between. The CDR3 length is 17 residues. Here the CDR3 DNA reads TGTGCCAGCTCGTGGGGGGAGAGCGGCTTGAACACCGGGGAGCTGTTTTTT. This gives the protein CASSWGESGLNTGELFF.

The chain couples TRBV5-1 to TRBJ2-3; D perhaps matches TRBD2 (6 bases). Germline CDR1 SGHRS, CDR2 YFSETQ. Between the trimmed V and J ends, which lost 1 base and 0 bases, there was a span of 9 bases. The CDR3 has 15 amino acids. Written as DNA, the CDR3 is TGCGCCAGCAGCTTGCTAAGCGGGAGCACAGATACGCAGTATTTT. Its translation is CASSLLSGSTDTQYF.

In its sample, this clone was seen a few times. The rearrangement links TRBV5-6 to TRBJ2-3; TRBD2 matches at 9 bases. There are 18 residues in the CDR3. The germline CDR1 and CDR2 sequences are SGHDT and YYEEEE. After removal of 4 bases from V and 2 bases from J, the junction contained 14 bases not matched to a gene. CDR3 protein: CASSRTQLTSGYTDTQYF. The CDR3, as DNA: TGTGCCAGCAGCCGAACCCAATTGACTAGCGGATACACAGATACGCAGTATTTT.

This clone has more than one count but fewer than ten. V gene TRBV4-2 combines with J gene TRBJ2-5, with D maybe TRBD1 (5 bases). In germline, CDR1 is LGHNA, CDR2 YNFKEQ. V was pared by 0 bases and J by 3 bases, with 11 bases between. The CDR3 runs to 15 residues. CDR3: CASSQDRVIEETQYF. CDR3 DNA: TGTGCCAGCAGCCAAGACAGGGTAATAGAAGAGACCCAGTACTTC.

The chain uses TRBV6-1 and TRBJ1-5; the D gene is possibly TRBD1 (6 bases). The CDR3 loop spans 20 amino acids. Per germline, CDR1 MNHNS and CDR2 SASEGT. V was cut by 4 bases and J by 0 bases, with 25 bases left in between. Here the CDR3 reads CASSVDSTFSLSYSNQPQHF. Written as DNA, the CDR3 is TGTGCCAGCAGTGTGGACAGTACGTTCTCGCTAAGTTATAGCAATCAGCCCCAGCATTTT.

The chain is built from TRBV30 and TRBJ2-7, with 7 bases that match TRBD1. This CDR3 contains 14 residues. The germline V gene encodes CDR1 GTSNPN and CDR2 SVGIG (reference sequence). V lost 4 bases, J lost 6 bases, and 12 bases stayed unmatched. The CDR3 DNA sequence: TGTGCCTGGACCACCTCTTACAGGGGACCCGAGCAGTACTTC. This gives the protein CAWTTSYRGPEQYF.

This clone appeared a few times. The chain has TRBV6-1 and TRBJ2-7; tentatively, D is TRBD2 (6 bases). The CDR3 covers 12 residues. Deletions cut 3 bases from V and 8 bases from J, with 11 bases between. CDR1 and CDR2 from the germline V gene are MNHNS and SASEGT. The CDR3 coding sequence is TGTGCCAGCAGTGATGGGCTAGCGAAGCAGTACTTC. Its protein is CASSDGLAKQYF.

This clone was seen a handful of times. The V gene is TRBV6-1, the J gene TRBJ2-1; 9 nucleotides line up with TRBD2. Trimming cost V 4 bases and J 0 bases; bases outside gene matches: 4. CDR1 is MNHNS and CDR2 is SASEGT in the germline V gene. The CDR3 spans 16 residues. The chain's CDR3 is CASSVTSGYSYNEQFF. The CDR3 nucleotides read TGTGCCAGCAGTGTGACTAGCGGATACTCCTACAATGAGCAGTTCTTC.

This clone turned up a few times. V gene TRBV2 combines with J gene TRBJ2-7; TRBD1 is a possible D gene (5 bases). V was shortened by 2 bases and J by 6 bases, with 8 bases between the two germline ends. The CDR3 is 12 residues long. Germline values: CDR1 SNHLY, CDR2 FYNNEI. As DNA, the CDR3 is TGTGCCAGCAGTGAATATACAGGCGAGCAGTACTTC. Protein sequence: CASSEYTGEQYF.

This clone has just a few counts. The chain carries TRBV14 and TRBJ2-3; D is possibly TRBD2 (5 bases). Germline V CDR1 and CDR2: SGHDN, FVKESK. This CDR3 spans 15 amino acids. V shed 2 bases and J shed 8 bases, with 17 bases lying between them. The CDR3 loop is CASSQPPGVSRTQYF. The DNA for the CDR3 is TGTGCCAGCAGCCAACCCCCCGGGGTTAGTCGTACGCAGTATTTT. The whole variable domain, filled in from reference TRBV14 and TRBJ2-3, reads EAGVTQFPSHSVIEKGQTVTLRCDPISGHDNLYWYRRVMGKEIKFLLHFVKESKQDESGMPNNRFLAERTGGTYSTLKVQPAELEDSGVYFCASSQPPGVSRTQYFGPGTRLTVL.

This clone has a handful of counts. The V gene is TRBV7-8, the J gene TRBJ2-1; TRBD2 aligns across 8 bases. V was pared by 5 bases and J by 2 bases, with 8 bases of the junction left unmatched. This CDR3 is 16 amino acids long. Germline CDR1 is SGHVS and CDR2 is FQNEAQ. CDR3 amino acids: CASSPPSGLAYNEQFF. The CDR3 DNA follows: TGTGCCAGCAGCCCACCGTCGGGACTAGCCTACAATGAGCAGTTCTTC.

This clone has only a few counts. The rearrangement uses TRBV27 and TRBJ1-1; D is ambiguous. V lost 2 bases, J lost 2 bases, and 6 bases lay in between. The CDR3 extends over 13 amino acids. Germline CDR1 is MNHEY and CDR2 is SMNVEV (reference sequence). The CDR3 sequence is CASSLTDNTEAFF. DNA of the CDR3: TGTGCCAGCAGTTTAACAGATAACACTGAAGCTTTCTTT.

The chain couples TRBV7-8 to TRBJ2-1; no clear D. CDR1 and CDR2 from the germline V gene are SGHVS and FQNEAQ. Trimming left V 1 base short and J 8 bases short, with 9 bases between. This CDR3 comprises 13 residues. The DNA of the CDR3 is TGTGCCAGCAGCTTAGTCGGCGGATATGAGCAGTTCTTC. It translates to CASSLVGGYEQFF.

This clone was seen more than once but under ten times. The rearrangement joins TRBV5-8 to TRBJ2-5; 7 nucleotides align to TRBD2. This CDR3 contains 14 residues. The V and J ends lost 0 bases and 5 bases, in that order; junction bases with no gene match: 4. CDR1 is SGHTS and CDR2 is YDEGEE in the germline V gene. The CDR3: CASSLASGGETQYF. The DNA of the CDR3 is TGTGCCAGCAGCTTGGCATCCGGGGGGGAGACCCAGTACTTC.